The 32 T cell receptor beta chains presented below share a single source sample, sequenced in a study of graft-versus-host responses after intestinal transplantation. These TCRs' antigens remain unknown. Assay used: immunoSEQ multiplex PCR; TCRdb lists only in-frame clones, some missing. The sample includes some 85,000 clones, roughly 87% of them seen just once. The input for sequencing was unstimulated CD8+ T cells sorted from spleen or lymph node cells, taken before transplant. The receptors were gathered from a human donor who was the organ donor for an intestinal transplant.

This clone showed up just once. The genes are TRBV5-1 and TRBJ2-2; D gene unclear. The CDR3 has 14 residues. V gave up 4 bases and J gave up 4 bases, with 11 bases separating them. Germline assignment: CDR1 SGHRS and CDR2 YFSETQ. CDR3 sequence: CASSPPLATGELFF. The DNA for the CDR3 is TGCGCCAGCAGCCCTCCCTTAGCCACCGGGGAGCTGTTTTTT. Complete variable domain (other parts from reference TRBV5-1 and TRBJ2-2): KAGVTQTPRYLIKTRGQQVTLSCSPISGHRSVSWYQQTPGQGLQFLFEYFSETQRNKGNFPGRFSGRQFSNSRSEMNVSTLELGDSALYLCASSPPLATGELFFGEGSRLTVL.

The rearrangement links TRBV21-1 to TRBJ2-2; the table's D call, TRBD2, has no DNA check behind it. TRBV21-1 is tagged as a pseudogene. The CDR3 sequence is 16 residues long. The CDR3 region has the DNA TGTGCCAGCAGCAAAGATCCGGGGGGGAACACCGGGGAGCTGTTTTTT. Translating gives CASSKDPGGNTGELFF.

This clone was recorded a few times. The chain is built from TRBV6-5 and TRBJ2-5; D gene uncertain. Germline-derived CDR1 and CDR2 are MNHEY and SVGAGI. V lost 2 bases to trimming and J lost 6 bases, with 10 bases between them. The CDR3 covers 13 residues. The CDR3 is CASSYGSRQTQYF. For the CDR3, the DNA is TGTGCCAGCAGTTACGGTAGCAGGCAGACCCAGTACTTC.

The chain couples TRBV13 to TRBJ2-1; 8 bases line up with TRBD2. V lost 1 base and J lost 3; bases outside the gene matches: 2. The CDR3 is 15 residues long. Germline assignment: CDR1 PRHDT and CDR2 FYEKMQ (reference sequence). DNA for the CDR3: TGTGCCAGCAGCTTAGAGCGGGGGCTCTACAATGAGCAGTTCTTC. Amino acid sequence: CASSLERGLYNEQFF.

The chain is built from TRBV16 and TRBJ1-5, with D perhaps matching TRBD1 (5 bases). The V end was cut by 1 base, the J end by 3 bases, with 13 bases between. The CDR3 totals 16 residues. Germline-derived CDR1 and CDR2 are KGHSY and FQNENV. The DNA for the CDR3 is TGTGCCAGCAGCCAATGGGGTCAGGGAGACAATCAGCCCCAGCATTTT. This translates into CASSQWGQGDNQPQHF.

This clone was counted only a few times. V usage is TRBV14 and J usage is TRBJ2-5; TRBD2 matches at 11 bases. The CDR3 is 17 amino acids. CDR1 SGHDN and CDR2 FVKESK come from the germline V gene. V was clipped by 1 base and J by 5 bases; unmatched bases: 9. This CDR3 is CASSQGDSGGAGETQYF. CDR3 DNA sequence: TGTGCCAGCAGCCAAGGAGATAGCGGGGGGGCCGGTGAGACCCAGTACTTC.

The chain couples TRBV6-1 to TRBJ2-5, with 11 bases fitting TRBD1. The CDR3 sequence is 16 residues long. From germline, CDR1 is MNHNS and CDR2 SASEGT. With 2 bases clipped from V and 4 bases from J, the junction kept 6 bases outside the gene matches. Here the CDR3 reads CASSEIAGTGGETQYF. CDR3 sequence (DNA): TGTGCCAGCAGTGAAATTGCCGGGACAGGGGGAGAGACCCAGTACTTC.

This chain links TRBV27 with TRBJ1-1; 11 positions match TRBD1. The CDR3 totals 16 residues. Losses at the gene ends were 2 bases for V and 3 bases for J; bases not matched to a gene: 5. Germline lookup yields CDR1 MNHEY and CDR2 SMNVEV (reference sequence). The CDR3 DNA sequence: TGTGCCAGCAGTTTAGGACAGGGGGCTTTGGACACTGAAGCTTTCTTT. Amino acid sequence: CASSLGQGALDTEAFF.

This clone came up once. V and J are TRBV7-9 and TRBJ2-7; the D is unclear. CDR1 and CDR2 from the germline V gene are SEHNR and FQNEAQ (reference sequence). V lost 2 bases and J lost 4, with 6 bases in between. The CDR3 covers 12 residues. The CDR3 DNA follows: TGTGCCAGCAGCTTAAGGGTTTACGAGCAGTACTTC. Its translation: CASSLRVYEQYF.

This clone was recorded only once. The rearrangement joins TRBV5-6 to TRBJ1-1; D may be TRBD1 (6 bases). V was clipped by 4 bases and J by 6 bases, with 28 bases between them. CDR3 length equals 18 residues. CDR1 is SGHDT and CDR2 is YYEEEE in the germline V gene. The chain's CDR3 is CASSPRGAADRVGAEAFF. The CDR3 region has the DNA TGTGCCAGCAGCCCGCGGGGGGCCGCCGATCGTGTCGGGGCTGAAGCTTTCTTT.

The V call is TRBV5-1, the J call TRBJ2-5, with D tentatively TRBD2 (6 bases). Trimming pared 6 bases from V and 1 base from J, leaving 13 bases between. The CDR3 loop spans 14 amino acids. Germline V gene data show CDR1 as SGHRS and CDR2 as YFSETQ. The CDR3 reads CASTLLGGQETQYF. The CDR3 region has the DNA TGCGCCAGCACACTCTTGGGGGGCCAAGAGACCCAGTACTTC.

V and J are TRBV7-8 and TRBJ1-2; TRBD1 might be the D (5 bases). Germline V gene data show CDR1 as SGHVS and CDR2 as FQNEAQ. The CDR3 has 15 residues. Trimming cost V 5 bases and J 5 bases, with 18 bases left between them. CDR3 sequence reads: CASSPTGAILYGYTF. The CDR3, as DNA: TGTGCCAGCAGCCCCACAGGCGCCATCCTTTATGGCTACACCTTC. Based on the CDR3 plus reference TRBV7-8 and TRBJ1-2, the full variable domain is GAGVSQSPRYKVAKRGQDVALRCDPISGHVSLFWYQQALGQGPEFLTYFQNEAQLDKSGLPSDRFFAERPEGSVSTLKIQRTQQEDSAVYLCASSPTGAILYGYTFGSGTRLTVV.

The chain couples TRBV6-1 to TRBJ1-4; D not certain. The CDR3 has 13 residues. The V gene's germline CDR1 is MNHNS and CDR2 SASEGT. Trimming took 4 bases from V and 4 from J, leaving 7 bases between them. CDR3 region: CASSGRLNEKLFF. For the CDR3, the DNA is TGTGCCAGCAGTGGCCGGCTTAATGAAAAACTGTTTTTT.

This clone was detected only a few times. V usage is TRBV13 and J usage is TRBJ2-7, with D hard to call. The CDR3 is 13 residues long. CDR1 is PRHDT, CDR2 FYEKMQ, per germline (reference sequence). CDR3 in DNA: TGTTTCTTCAGGCTGAGGACGGCATACGAGCAGTACTTC. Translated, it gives CFFRLRTAYEQYF.

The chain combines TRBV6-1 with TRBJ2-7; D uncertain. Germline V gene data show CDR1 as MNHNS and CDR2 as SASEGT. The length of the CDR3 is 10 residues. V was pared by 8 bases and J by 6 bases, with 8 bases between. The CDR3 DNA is TGTGCCAGCGGGGTTCCCGAGCAGTACTTC. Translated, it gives CASGVPEQYF.

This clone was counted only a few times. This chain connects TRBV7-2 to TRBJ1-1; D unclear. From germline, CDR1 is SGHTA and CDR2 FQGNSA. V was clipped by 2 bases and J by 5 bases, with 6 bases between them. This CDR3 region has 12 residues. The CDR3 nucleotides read TGTGCCAGCAGCTTACCGGTGACTGAAGCTTTCTTT. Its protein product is CASSLPVTEAFF.

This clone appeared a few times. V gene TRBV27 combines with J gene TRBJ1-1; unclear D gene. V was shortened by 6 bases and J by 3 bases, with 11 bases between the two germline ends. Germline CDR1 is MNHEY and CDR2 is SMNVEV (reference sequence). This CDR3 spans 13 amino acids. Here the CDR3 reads CASSPIGYTEAFF. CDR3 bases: TGTGCCAGCAGCCCCATCGGTTACACTGAAGCTTTCTTT.

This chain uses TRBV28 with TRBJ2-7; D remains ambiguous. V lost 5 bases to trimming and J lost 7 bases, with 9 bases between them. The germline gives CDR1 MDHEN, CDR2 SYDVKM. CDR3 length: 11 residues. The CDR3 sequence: CASSPSEEQYF. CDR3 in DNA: TGTGCCAGCAGTCCCAGTGAGGAGCAGTACTTC.

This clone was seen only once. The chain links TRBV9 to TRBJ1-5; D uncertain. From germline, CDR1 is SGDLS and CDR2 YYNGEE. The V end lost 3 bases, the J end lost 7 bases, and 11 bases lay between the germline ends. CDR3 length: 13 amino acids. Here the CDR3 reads CASSAAGNQPQHF. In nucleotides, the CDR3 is TGTGCCAGCAGCGCTGCGGGAAACCAGCCCCAGCATTTT.

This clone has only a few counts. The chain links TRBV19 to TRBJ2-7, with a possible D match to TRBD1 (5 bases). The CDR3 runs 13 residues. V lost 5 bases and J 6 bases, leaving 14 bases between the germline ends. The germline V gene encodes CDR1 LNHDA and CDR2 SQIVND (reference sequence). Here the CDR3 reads CASSAWGHTEQYF. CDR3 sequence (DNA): TGTGCCAGTAGTGCCTGGGGCCATACCGAGCAGTACTTC.

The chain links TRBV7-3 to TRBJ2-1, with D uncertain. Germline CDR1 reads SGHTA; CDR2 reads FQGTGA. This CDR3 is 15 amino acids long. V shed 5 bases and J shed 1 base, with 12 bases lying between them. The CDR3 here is CASSLDRASYNEQFF. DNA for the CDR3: TGTGCCAGCAGCCTTGATAGGGCGTCCTACAATGAGCAGTTCTTC.

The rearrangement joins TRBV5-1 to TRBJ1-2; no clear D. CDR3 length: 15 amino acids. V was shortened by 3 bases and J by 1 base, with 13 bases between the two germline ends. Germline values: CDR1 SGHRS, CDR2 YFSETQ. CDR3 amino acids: CASSSEGSLNYGYTF. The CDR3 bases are TGCGCCAGCAGCTCGGAGGGATCACTTAACTATGGCTACACCTTC.

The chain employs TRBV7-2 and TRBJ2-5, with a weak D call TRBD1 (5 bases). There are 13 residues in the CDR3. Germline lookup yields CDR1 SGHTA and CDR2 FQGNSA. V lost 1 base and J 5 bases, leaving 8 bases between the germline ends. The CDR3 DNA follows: TGTGCCAGCAGCTTAGTTTCAGGGGAGACCCAGTACTTC. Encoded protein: CASSLVSGETQYF. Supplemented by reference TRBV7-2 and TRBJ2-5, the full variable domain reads GAGVSQSPSNKVTEKGKDVELRCDPISGHTALYWYRQSLGQGLEFLIYFQGNSAPDKSGLPSDRFSAERTGGSVSTLTIQRTQQEDSAVYLCASSLVSGETQYFGPGTRLLVL.

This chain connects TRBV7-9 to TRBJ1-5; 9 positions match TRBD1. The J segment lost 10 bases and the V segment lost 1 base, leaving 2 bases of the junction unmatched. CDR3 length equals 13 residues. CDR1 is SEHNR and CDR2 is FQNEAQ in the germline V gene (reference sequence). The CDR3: CASSLEQGAPQHF. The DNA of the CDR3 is TGTGCCAGCAGCTTAGAACAGGGGGCCCCCCAGCATTTT.

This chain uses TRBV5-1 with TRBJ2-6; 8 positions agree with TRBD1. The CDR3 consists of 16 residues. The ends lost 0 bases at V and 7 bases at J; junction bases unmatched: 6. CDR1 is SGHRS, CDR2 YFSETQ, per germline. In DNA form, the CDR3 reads TGCGCCAGCAGCTTGGCCGGGACAGGATCAGCCAACGTCCTGACTTTC. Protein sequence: CASSLAGTGSANVLTF. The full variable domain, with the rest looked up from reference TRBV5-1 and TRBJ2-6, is KAGVTQTPRYLIKTRGQQVTLSCSPISGHRSVSWYQQTPGQGLQFLFEYFSETQRNKGNFPGRFSGRQFSNSRSEMNVSTLELGDSALYLCASSLAGTGSANVLTFGAGSRLTVL.

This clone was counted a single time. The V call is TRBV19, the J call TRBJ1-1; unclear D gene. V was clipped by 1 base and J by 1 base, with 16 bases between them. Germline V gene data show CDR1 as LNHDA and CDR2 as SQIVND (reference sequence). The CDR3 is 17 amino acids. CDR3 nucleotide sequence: TGTGCCAGTAGTATAGGTTATTCCGGGTACCCGAACACTGAAGCTTTCTTT. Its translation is CASSIGYSGYPNTEAFF. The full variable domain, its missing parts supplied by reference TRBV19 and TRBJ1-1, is DGGITQSPKYLFRKEGQNVTLSCEQNLNHDAMYWYRQDPGQGLRLIYYSQIVNDFQKGDIAEGYSVSREKKESFPLTVTSAQKNPTAFYLCASSIGYSGYPNTEAFFGQGTRLTVV.

The CDR3 sequence: CASNQGNPYNEQFF. The CDR3 DNA is TGTGCCAGTAATCAAGGGAACCCCTACAATGAGCAGTTCTTC. This chain joins TRBV19 and TRBJ2-1; D is unclear. Per the germline V gene, CDR1 is LNHDA and CDR2 is SQIVND (reference sequence). The germline V and J ends were trimmed by 7 bases and 2 bases, with 12 bases remaining between them. This CDR3 comprises 14 residues.

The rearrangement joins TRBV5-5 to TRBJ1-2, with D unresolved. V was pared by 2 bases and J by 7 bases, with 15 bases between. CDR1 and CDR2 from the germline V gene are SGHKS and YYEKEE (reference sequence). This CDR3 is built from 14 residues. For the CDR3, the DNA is TGTGCCAGCAGCTTAATTGATAAACGGGGTGGCTACACCTTC. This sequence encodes CASSLIDKRGGYTF.

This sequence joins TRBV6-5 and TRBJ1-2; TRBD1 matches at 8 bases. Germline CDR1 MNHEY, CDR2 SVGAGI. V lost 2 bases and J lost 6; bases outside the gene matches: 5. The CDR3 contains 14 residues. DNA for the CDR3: TGTGCCAGCAGTTACGCCCAGGGGGCTGATGGCTACACCTTC. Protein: CASSYAQGADGYTF.

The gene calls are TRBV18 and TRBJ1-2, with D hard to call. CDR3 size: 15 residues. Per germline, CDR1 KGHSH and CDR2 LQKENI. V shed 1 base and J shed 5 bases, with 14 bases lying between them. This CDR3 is CASSPQYTATYGYTF. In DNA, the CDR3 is TGTGCCAGCTCACCACAGTACACCGCGACGTATGGCTACACCTTC.

The CDR3: CASSVPRDGTEAFF. For the CDR3, the DNA is TGTGCCAGCAGCGTTCCCAGGGATGGCACTGAAGCTTTCTTT. The gene calls are TRBV7-6 and TRBJ1-1, with a weak D call TRBD1 (5 bases). The CDR3 runs 14 residues. V lost 5 bases to trimming and J lost 4 bases, with 14 bases between them. Germline lookup yields CDR1 SGHVS and CDR2 FNYEAQ.

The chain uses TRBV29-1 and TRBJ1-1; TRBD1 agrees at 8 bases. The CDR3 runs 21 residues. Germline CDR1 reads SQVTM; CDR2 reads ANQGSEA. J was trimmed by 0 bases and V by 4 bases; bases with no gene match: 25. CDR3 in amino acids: CSVVPKRPGQAWVIMNTEAFF. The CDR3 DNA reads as TGCAGCGTTGTACCGAAACGACCGGGACAGGCGTGGGTTATCATGAACACTGAAGCTTTCTTT. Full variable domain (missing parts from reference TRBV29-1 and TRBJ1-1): SAVISQKPSRDICQRGTSLTIQCQVDSQVTMMFWYRQQPGQSLTLIATANQGSEATYESGFVIDKFPISRPNLTFSTLTVSNMSPEDSSIYLCSVVPKRPGQAWVIMNTEAFFGQGTRLTVV.